Listed below are T cell receptor beta chains from one sample, sequenced in a study of CD8+CD57+ T cells in acquired aplastic anemia. TCRdb analysed the reads with MiXCR anew, one entry per CDR3 protein. This table holds 150,000 or so distinct CDR3 sequences, 45% to 55% found once. The sample was sorted CD4+, CD8+, or CD8+CD57+ T cells (not recorded which) from PBMCs. These receptors were obtained from a human donor with aplastic anemia. CDR3s include the opening cysteine and the closing phenylalanine or tryptophan. The order of the fields is CDR3 protein, CDR3 DNA, J gene, D gene, clone size, V gene. A D gene is named only where the DNA matches it firmly. Clone size is shown for a subset of rows, as once, few, many or a class of expanded clone.

CDR3 protein: CASSFVGSNQPQHF; CDR3 DNA: TGTGCCAGCAGCTTTGTGGGTTCCAATCAGCCCCAGCATTTT; J gene: TRBJ1-5; D gene: -; clone size: -; V gene: TRBV5-6
CDR3 protein: CATSREPTSGVDTQYF; CDR3 DNA: TGTGCCACCAGCAGAGAGCCGACTAGCGGGGTAGATACGCAGTATTTT; J gene: TRBJ2-3; D gene: TRBD2; clone size: -; V gene: TRBV15
CDR3 protein: CASSQEGTSGLLDTQYF; CDR3 DNA: TGTGCCAGCAGCCAAGAAGGGACTAGCGGATTGCTTGATACGCAGTATTTT; J gene: TRBJ2-3; D gene: TRBD2; clone size: -; V gene: TRBV4-2
CDR3 protein: CASSQRTWDSRTSYNSPLHF; CDR3 DNA: TGTGCCAGCAGCCAAAGGACCTGGGACAGCAGGACGTCCTATAATTCACCCCTCCACTTT; J gene: TRBJ1-6; D gene: TRBD1; clone size: -; V gene: TRBV3-1
CDR3 protein: CAISESGTGTEAFF; CDR3 DNA: TGTGCCATCAGTGAGTCAGGGACAGGCACTGAAGCTTTCTTT; J gene: TRBJ1-1; D gene: TRBD1; clone size: once; V gene: TRBV10-3
CDR3 protein: CAWSVAGDGQPQHF; CDR3 DNA: TGTGCCTGGAGTGTGGCAGGGGATGGGCAGCCCCAGCATTTT; J gene: TRBJ1-5; D gene: -; clone size: many; V gene: TRBV30
CDR3 protein: CATSRDVRSMNTEAFF; CDR3 DNA: TGTGCCACCAGCAGAGATGTCAGAAGCATGAACACTGAAGCTTTCTTT; J gene: TRBJ1-1; D gene: -; clone size: many; V gene: TRBV15
CDR3 protein: CASSYSPGRAAYEQYF; CDR3 DNA: TGTGCCAGCAGTTACTCCCCCGGGAGGGCAGCCTACGAGCAGTACTTC; J gene: TRBJ2-7; D gene: TRBD2; clone size: many; V gene: TRBV6-5
CDR3 protein: CASSPISGSGNEQFF; CDR3 DNA: TGTGCCAGCAGTCCGATTAGTGGTTCCGGCAATGAGCAGTTCTTC; J gene: TRBJ2-1; D gene: -; clone size: few; V gene: TRBV3-1
CDR3 protein: CASSQDWVAGVTDTQYF; CDR3 DNA: TGCGCCAGCAGCCAAGATTGGGTAGCGGGTGTCACAGATACGCAGTATTTT; J gene: TRBJ2-3; D gene: TRBD2; clone size: many; V gene: TRBV4-1
CDR3 protein: CATRGTLNQPQHF; CDR3 DNA: TGTGCCACGCGAGGGACTCTCAATCAGCCCCAGCATTTT; J gene: TRBJ1-5; D gene: -; clone size: once; V gene: TRBV19
CDR3 protein: CASSGLSGSFRYEQYF; CDR3 DNA: TGTGCCAGCAGCGGCTTGAGCGGGAGTTTTAGGTACGAGCAGTACTTC; J gene: TRBJ2-7; D gene: TRBD2; clone size: many; V gene: TRBV5-6
CDR3 protein: CAISDRTVNEKLFF; CDR3 DNA: TGTGCCATCAGTGACCGGACAGTAAATGAAAAACTGTTTTTT; J gene: TRBJ1-4; D gene: -; clone size: -; V gene: TRBV10-3
CDR3 protein: CASSYSRTGRRSNQPQHF; CDR3 DNA: TGTGCCAGCAGTTACTCTAGGACAGGGAGGCGAAGCAATCAGCCCCAGCATTTT; J gene: TRBJ1-5; D gene: TRBD1; clone size: -; V gene: TRBV6-2/TRBV6-3
CDR3 protein: CAWDPTGGNSPLHF; CDR3 DNA: TGTGCCTGGGACCCGACAGGGGGGAACTCACCCCTCCACTTT; J gene: TRBJ1-6; D gene: TRBD1; clone size: few; V gene: TRBV30
CDR3 protein: CATSSSERTLYNEQFF; CDR3 DNA: TGTGCCACCAGCAGCTCCGAGCGGACCCTATACAATGAGCAGTTCTTC; J gene: TRBJ2-1; D gene: -; clone size: -; V gene: TRBV15
CDR3 protein: CSARNPKEAFF; CDR3 DNA: TGCAGTGCTAGAAATCCCAAGGAAGCTTTCTTT; J gene: TRBJ1-1; D gene: -; clone size: -; V gene: TRBV20-1
CDR3 protein: CSARDPSDGDNYGYTF; CDR3 DNA: TGCAGTGCTAGAGACCCCTCGGACGGGGATAACTATGGCTACACCTTC; J gene: TRBJ1-2; D gene: -; clone size: -; V gene: TRBV20-1
CDR3 protein: CASSLGPGSNEQFF; CDR3 DNA: TGTGCCAGCAGCCTTGGACCGGGGTCCAATGAGCAGTTCTTC; J gene: TRBJ2-1; D gene: -; clone size: few; V gene: TRBV2
CDR3 protein: CASSVGREGNRPQHF; CDR3 DNA: TGTGCCAGCAGTGTTGGAAGGGAGGGCAATCGGCCCCAGCATTTT; J gene: TRBJ1-5; D gene: -; clone size: -; V gene: TRBV2
CDR3 protein: CASSLHENTEAFF; CDR3 DNA: TGTGCTAGCAGCTTGCACGAAAACACTGAAGCTTTCTTT; J gene: TRBJ1-1; D gene: -; clone size: many; V gene: TRBV7-7
CDR3 protein: CASSFPLTF; CDR3 DNA: TGTGCCAGCAGCTTCCCCCTGACTTTC; J gene: TRBJ2-6; D gene: -; clone size: -; V gene: TRBV7-2